A selection of T cell receptor beta chains follows, all from one sample in a study of T-cell memory formation after mild COVID-19. Via MiXCR, TCRdb re-called the 5' RACE reads, giving one row per CDR3 protein. Here the sample spans about 160,000 distinct CDR3 sequences, 25% to 40% being singletons. The sequencing sample was made of PBMCs or a T cell subset sorted from them (not recorded which). The origin of the receptors is an adult woman who had mild COVID-19 (a few samples of this study predate the infection). Cell type and time point are not known. Each CDR3 is given with its conserved first and last residue. D genes are given only for firm matches. Size values are once, few and many counts, or a class for expanded clones, and some rows have none.

v_gene	abundance	d_gene	j_gene	CDR3aa	CDR3nt
TRBV5-1	few	TRBD1	TRBJ2-7	CASSFRDRGNEQYF	TGCGCCAGCAGCTTCCGGGACAGGGGAAACGAGCAGTACTTC
TRBV19	-	TRBD1	TRBJ2-5	CASSIRDRGPQETQYF	TGTGCCAGTAGTATCCGGGACAGGGGTCCACAAGAGACCCAGTACTTC
TRBV24-1	-	TRBD1	TRBJ2-2	CATSDLQRQGDTGELFF	TGTGCCACCAGTGATTTGCAACGACAGGGTGACACCGGGGAGCTGTTTTTT
TRBV3-1	few	TRBD2	TRBJ2-5	CASSQETVAGAETQYF	TGTGCCAGCAGCCAAGAAACGGTAGCGGGGGCAGAGACCCAGTACTTC
TRBV2	-	-	TRBJ2-7	CASSETGMVVEQYF	TGTGCCAGCAGTGAAACAGGGATGGTGGTCGAGCAGTACTTC
TRBV4-1	-	-	TRBJ1-5	CASSQVGQGVKVQPQHF	TGCGCCAGCAGCCAAGTGGGGCAGGGCGTAAAAGTTCAGCCCCAGCATTTT
TRBV3-1	-	-	TRBJ2-1	CASSQVGGDYNEQFF	TGTGCCAGCAGCCAAGTGGGGGGTGACTACAATGAGCAGTTCTTC
TRBV2	-	TRBD2	TRBJ2-1	CASLVGRYNEQFF	TGTGCCAGCCTCGTCGGGAGGTACAATGAGCAGTTCTTC
TRBV6-2/TRBV6-3	-	TRBD1	TRBJ1-6	CASSYTPGQDHSPLHF	TGTGCCAGCAGTTACACCCCGGGACAGGACCATTCACCCCTCCACTTT
TRBV6-5	-	-	TRBJ2-1	CASSKERSSYNEQFF	TGTGCCAGCAGTAAAGAGCGGAGCTCCTACAATGAGCAGTTCTTC
TRBV6-5	-	-	TRBJ2-7	CASSQQDSYEQYF	TGTGCCAGCAGCCAACAGGACTCCTACGAGCAGTACTTC
TRBV6-1	few	TRBD1	TRBJ1-1	CASSEDSGGVAEAFF	TGTGCCAGCAGTGAAGATTCAGGGGGCGTAGCTGAAGCTTTCTTT
TRBV28	-	TRBD1	TRBJ2-5	CASSSRDREETQYF	TGTGCCAGCAGTTCCCGGGACAGGGAAGAGACCCAGTACTTC
TRBV15	few	-	TRBJ2-3	CATSREGTNVDTQYF	TGTGCCACCAGCAGAGAAGGGACAAATGTGGATACGCAGTATTTT
TRBV19	-	TRBD1	TRBJ1-2	CASMTLTGGYGYTF	TGTGCCAGTATGACGCTGACAGGGGGCTATGGCTACACCTTC
TRBV7-9	-	TRBD1	TRBJ2-5	CASSLGSTGGQETQYF	TGTGCCAGCAGCTTAGGGTCGACAGGGGGACAAGAGACCCAGTACTTC
TRBV7-6	-	-	TRBJ2-5	CASRFSREPEETQYF	TGTGCCAGCAGGTTCAGCAGGGAGCCCGAAGAGACCCAGTACTTC
TRBV15	-	-	TRBJ2-3	CATSREAGLDTDTQYF	TGTGCCACCAGCAGGGAGGCGGGACTCGACACAGATACGCAGTATTTT
TRBV7-8	once	-	TRBJ2-1	CASSSRTQPNEQFF	TGTGCCAGCAGCTCGCGGACTCAACCCAATGAGCAGTTCTTC
TRBV19	few	-	TRBJ2-1	CASSHTGSSYNEQFF	TGTGCCAGTAGTCATACAGGAAGCTCCTACAATGAGCAGTTCTTC
TRBV9	few	-	TRBJ1-2	CASSVESRGRGYGYTF	TGTGCCAGCAGCGTAGAGTCGCGGGGCCGTGGCTATGGCTACACCTTC
TRBV15	-	TRBD1	TRBJ1-2	CATSVGDSSYTF	TGTGCCACCAGCGTAGGGGACAGCTCCTACACCTTC
TRBV7-8	-	TRBD2	TRBJ2-7	CASSSHGRTSGSYEQYF	TGTGCCAGCAGCTCGCATGGGAGGACTAGCGGGAGCTACGAGCAGTACTTC
TRBV24-1	-	-	TRBJ2-1	CATSTGRGSYNEQFF	TGTGCCACCTCGACAGGAAGAGGCTCCTACAATGAGCAGTTCTTC
TRBV6-2/TRBV6-3	-	TRBD1	TRBJ2-5	CASRPTGDETQYF	TGTGCCAGCAGACCGACAGGGGATGAGACCCAGTACTTC
TRBV29-1	-	TRBD1	TRBJ2-7	CSALGQTSYEQYF	TGCAGCGCCCTGGGACAGACCTCCTACGAGCAGTACTTC
TRBV24-1	few	TRBD2	TRBJ2-1	CATSALGGAYNEQFF	TGTGCCACCAGTGCTTTGGGAGGGGCATACAATGAGCAGTTCTTC
TRBV3-1	-	-	TRBJ2-2	CASRLSSGLYGELFF	TGTGCCAGCAGACTGTCCAGCGGGTTATACGGGGAGCTGTTTTTT
TRBV11-3	-	TRBD1	TRBJ2-2	CASSLTGSAGELFF	TGTGCCAGCAGCTTGACAGGGAGTGCCGGGGAGCTGTTTTTT
TRBV29-1	-	TRBD2	TRBJ2-3	CSVEGGPSGTDTQYF	TGCAGCGTTGAAGGTGGGCCTAGCGGAACAGATACGCAGTATTTT
TRBV7-7	few	TRBD2	TRBJ2-1	CASSPSGSYNEQFF	TGTGCTAGCAGCCCTAGCGGGAGCTACAATGAGCAGTTCTTC
TRBV29-1	few	TRBD2	TRBJ2-1	CSVNGVASGGSSYNEQFF	TGCAGCGTAAATGGTGTGGCTAGCGGGGGGAGCTCCTACAATGAGCAGTTCTTC
TRBV24-1	-	-	TRBJ1-5	CATSDPGNMDQPQHF	TGTGCCACCAGTGACCCCGGGAACATGGATCAGCCCCAGCATTTT
TRBV20-1	-	-	TRBJ2-7	CSASPVHEQYF	TGCAGTGCTAGCCCCGTACACGAGCAGTACTTC
TRBV9	few	-	TRBJ2-7	CASSVAGPGGEQYF	TGTGCCAGCAGCGTAGCCGGGCCCGGTGGCGAGCAGTACTTC
TRBV20-1	-	-	TRBJ2-1	CSAREGREQFF	TGCAGTGCTAGAGAAGGCAGGGAGCAGTTCTTC
TRBV5-1	-	TRBD1	TRBJ2-1	CASSLGQGYNEQFF	TGCGCCAGCAGCTTGGGACAGGGATACAATGAGCAGTTCTTC
TRBV3-1	-	-	TRBJ1-1	CASSQWGASEAFF	TGTGCCAGCAGCCAGTGGGGGGCCAGTGAAGCTTTCTTT
TRBV4-3	few	-	TRBJ1-1	CASSLAQGLNTEAFF	TGCGCCAGCAGCTTAGCCCAGGGACTGAACACTGAAGCTTTCTTT
TRBV20-1	few	-	TRBJ2-3	CSASLQVGWDTQYF	TGCAGTGCCTCGCTGCAGGTGGGATGGGATACGCAGTATTTT
TRBV4-1	-	-	TRBJ1-5	CASSQGISNQPQHF	TGCGCCAGCAGCCAAGGGATTAGCAATCAGCCCCAGCATTTT
TRBV20-1	once	TRBD2	TRBJ2-1	CSASGRGSANEQFF	TGCAGTGCTAGTGGTCGCGGGAGTGCGAATGAGCAGTTCTTC
TRBV7-2	-	-	TRBJ1-1	CASSLVSRNTEAFF	TGTGCCAGCAGCTTAGTTTCCAGAAACACTGAAGCTTTCTTT
TRBV5-1	few	-	TRBJ2-1	CASSLGADNEQFF	TGTGCCAGCAGCTTAGGAGCGGACAATGAGCAGTTCTTC
TRBV7-9	-	-	TRBJ1-1	CASSFSDGGVGF	TGTGCCAGCAGCTTTTCAGACGGTGGTGTGGGCTTT
TRBV7-7	few	TRBD2	TRBJ2-1	CASSLVRESGEQFF	TGTGCTAGCAGCTTAGTGCGGGAGAGCGGTGAGCAGTTCTTC